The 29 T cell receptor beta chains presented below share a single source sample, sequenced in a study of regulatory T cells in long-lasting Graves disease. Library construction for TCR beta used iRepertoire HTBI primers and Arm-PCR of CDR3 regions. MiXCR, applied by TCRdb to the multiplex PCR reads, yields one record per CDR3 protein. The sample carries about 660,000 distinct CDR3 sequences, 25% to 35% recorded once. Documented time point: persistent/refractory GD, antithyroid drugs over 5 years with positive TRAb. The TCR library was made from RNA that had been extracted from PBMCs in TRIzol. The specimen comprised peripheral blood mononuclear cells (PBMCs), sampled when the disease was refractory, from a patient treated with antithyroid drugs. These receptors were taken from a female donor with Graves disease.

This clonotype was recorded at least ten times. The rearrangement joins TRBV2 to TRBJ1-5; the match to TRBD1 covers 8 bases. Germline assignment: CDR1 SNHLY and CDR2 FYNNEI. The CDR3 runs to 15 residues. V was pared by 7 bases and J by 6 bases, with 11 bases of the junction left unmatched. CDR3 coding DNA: TGTGCCAGCAAGGGTCCAGGGGGCAGGGGTCAGCCCCAGCATTTT. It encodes CASKGPGGRGQPQHF.

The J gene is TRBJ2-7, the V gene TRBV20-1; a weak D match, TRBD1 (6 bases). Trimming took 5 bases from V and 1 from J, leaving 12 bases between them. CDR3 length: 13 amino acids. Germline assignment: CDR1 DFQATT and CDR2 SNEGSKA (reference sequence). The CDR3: CSAGAGASYEQYF. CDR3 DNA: TGCAGTGCTGGGGCAGGGGCTTCCTACGAGCAGTACTTC.

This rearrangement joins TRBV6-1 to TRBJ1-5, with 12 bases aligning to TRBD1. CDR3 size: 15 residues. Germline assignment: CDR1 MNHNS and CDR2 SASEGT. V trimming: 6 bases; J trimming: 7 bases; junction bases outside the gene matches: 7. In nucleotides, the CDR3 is TGTGCCAGCAGGGGGGGACAGGGGGCTTGGCAGCCCCAGCATTTT. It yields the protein CASRGGQGAWQPQHF.

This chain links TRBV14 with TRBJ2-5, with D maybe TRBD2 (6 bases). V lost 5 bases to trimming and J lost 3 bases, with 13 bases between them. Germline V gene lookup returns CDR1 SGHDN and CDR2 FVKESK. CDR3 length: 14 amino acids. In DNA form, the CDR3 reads TGTGCCAGCAGCGCCCGGGACTCCGAAGAGACCCAGTACTTC. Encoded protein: CASSARDSEETQYF.

CDR3 region: CASSLDGTSGNTIYF. Here the CDR3 DNA reads TGTGCCAGCAGCTTAGACGGGACCTCTGGAAACACCATATATTTT. V and J are TRBV11-2 and TRBJ1-3; weak D call: TRBD1 (5 bases). The length of the CDR3 is 15 residues. The germline V gene encodes CDR1 SGHAT and CDR2 FQNNGV. The germline V and J ends were trimmed by 0 bases and 0 bases, with 6 bases remaining between them.

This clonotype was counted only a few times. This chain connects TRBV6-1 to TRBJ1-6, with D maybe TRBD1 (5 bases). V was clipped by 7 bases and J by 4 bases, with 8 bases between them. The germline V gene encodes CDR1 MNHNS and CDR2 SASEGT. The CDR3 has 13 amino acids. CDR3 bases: TGTGCCAGCAACGACAGATATAATTCACCCCTCCACTTT. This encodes CASNDRYNSPLHF.

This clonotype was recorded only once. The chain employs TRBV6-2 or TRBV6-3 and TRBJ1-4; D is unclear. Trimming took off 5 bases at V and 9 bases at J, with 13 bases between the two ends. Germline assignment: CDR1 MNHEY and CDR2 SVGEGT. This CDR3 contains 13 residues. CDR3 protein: CASSKLGRKKLFF. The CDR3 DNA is TGTGCCAGCAGTAAGTTAGGAAGAAAAAAACTGTTTTTT.

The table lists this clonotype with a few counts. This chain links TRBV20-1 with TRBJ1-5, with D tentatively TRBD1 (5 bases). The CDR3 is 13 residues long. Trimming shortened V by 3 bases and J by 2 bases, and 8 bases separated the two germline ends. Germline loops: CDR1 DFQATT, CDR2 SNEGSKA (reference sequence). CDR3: CSARGVGNQPQHF. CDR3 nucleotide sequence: TGCAGTGCTAGGGGGGTTGGCAATCAGCCCCAGCATTTT.

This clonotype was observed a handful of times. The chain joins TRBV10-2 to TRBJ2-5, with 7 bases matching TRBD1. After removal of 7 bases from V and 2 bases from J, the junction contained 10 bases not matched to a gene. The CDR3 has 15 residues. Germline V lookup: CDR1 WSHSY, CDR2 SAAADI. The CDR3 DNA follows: TGCGCCAGCACTTCCCCGACAGGGTTACAAGAGACCCAGTACTTC. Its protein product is CASTSPTGLQETQYF.

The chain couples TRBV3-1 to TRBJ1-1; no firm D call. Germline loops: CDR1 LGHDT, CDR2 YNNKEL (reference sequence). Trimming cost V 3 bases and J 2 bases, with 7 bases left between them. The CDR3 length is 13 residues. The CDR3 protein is CASSHRTNTEAFF. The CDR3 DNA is TGTGCCAGCAGCCACCGAACCAACACTGAAGCTTTCTTT.

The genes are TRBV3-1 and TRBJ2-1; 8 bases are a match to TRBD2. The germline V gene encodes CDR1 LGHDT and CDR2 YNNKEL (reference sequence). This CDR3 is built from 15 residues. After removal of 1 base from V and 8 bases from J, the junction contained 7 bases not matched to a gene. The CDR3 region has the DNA TGTGCCAGCAGCCAAGGTACGGGAGGGCCGGATGAGCAGTTCTTC. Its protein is CASSQGTGGPDEQFF.

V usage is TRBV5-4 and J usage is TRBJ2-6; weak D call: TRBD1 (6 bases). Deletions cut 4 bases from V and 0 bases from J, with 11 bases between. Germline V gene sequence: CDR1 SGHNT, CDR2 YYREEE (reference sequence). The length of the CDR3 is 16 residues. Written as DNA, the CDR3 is TGTGCCAGCAGCAAAACAGGGACCTCTGGGGCCAACGTCCTGACTTTC. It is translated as CASSKTGTSGANVLTF.

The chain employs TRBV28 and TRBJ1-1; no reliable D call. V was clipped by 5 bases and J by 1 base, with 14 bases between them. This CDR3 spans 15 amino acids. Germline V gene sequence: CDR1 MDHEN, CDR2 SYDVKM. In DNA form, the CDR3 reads TGTGCCAGCAGTACCCCGGTCTTTGGGAACACTGAAGCTTTCTTT. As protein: CASSTPVFGNTEAFF.

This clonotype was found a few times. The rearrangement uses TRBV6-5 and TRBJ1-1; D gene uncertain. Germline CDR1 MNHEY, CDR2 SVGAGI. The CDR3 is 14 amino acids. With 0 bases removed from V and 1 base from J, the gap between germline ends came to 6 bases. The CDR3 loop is CASSYSPWNTEAFF. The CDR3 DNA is TGTGCCAGCAGTTACTCCCCATGGAACACTGAAGCTTTCTTT.

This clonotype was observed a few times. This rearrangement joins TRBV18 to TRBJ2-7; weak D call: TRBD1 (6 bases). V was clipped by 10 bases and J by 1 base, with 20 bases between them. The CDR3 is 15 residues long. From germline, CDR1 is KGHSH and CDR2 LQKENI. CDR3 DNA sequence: TGTGCCAACTCCCTCGGACAGCCACCTTCCTACGAGCAGTACTTC. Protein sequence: CANSLGQPPSYEQYF.

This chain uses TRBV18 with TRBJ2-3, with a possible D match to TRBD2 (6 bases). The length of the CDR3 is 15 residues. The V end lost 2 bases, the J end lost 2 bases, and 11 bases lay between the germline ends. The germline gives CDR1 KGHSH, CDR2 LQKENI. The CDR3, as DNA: TGTGCCAGCTCACCAAGAGGGCGGGACACAGATACGCAGTATTTT. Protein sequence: CASSPRGRDTDTQYF.

The CDR3 coding sequence is TGCGCCAGCGGAAGGGGGGATGAAAAACTGTTTTTT. Encoded protein: CASGRGDEKLFF. The V and J genes are TRBV5-1 and TRBJ1-4, with D maybe TRBD1 (6 bases). Germline V gene data show CDR1 as SGHRS and CDR2 as YFSETQ. V was trimmed by 7 bases and J by 6 bases, leaving 10 bases between them. This CDR3 has 12 residues.

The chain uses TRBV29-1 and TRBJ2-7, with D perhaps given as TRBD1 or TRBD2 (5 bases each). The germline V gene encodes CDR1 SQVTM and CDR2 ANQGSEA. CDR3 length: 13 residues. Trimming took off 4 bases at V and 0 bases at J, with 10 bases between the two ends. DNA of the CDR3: TGCAGCGTTGCGGGGCGACTCTCCTACGAGCAGTACTTC. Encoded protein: CSVAGRLSYEQYF.

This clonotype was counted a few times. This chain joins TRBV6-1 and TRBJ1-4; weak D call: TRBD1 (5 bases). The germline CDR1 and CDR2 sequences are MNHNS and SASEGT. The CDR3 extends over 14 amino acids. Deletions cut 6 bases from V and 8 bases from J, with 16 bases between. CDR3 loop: CASSDLPGMEKLFF. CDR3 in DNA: TGTGCCAGCAGCGACCTGCCAGGGATGGAAAAACTGTTTTTT.

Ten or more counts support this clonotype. CDR3 nucleotide sequence: TGTGCCAGCAGTTTGGAGGGTGTCTATAGCAATCAGCCCCAGCATTTT. It yields the protein CASSLEGVYSNQPQHF. The chain joins TRBV12-3 or TRBV12-4 to TRBJ1-5; D gene uncertain. There are 16 residues in the CDR3. V dropped 3 bases and J dropped 0 bases, with 12 bases sitting between them.

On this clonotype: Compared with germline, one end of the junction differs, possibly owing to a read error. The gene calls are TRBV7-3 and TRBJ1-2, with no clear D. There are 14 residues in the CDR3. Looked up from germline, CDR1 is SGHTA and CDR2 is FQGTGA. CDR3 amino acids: CSSSLTNSVYGYTF. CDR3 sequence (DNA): TGTTCCAGCAGCTTAACTAACTCGGTCTATGGCTACACCTTC.

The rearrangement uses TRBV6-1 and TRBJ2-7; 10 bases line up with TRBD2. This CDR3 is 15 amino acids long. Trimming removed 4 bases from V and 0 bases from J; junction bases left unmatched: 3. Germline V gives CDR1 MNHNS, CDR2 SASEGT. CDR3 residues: CASSGLAGASYEQYF. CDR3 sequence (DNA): TGTGCCAGCAGTGGTCTAGCGGGGGCCTCCTACGAGCAGTACTTC.

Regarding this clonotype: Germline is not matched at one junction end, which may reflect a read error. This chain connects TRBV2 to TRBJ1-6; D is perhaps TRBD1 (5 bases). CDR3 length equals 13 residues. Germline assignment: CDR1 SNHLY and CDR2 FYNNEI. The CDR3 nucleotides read TGTGCCAGCAGATTAGGGGAGAATTCACCCCTCCGCTTT. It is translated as CASRLGENSPLRF.

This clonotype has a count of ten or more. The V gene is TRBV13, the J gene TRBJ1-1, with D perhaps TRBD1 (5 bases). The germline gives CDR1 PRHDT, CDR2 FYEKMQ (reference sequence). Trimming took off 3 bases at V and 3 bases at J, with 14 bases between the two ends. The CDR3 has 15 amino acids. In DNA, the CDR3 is TGTGCCAGCAGCTTCCGGGGGGGGATGGACACTGAAGCTTTCTTT. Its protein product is CASSFRGGMDTEAFF.

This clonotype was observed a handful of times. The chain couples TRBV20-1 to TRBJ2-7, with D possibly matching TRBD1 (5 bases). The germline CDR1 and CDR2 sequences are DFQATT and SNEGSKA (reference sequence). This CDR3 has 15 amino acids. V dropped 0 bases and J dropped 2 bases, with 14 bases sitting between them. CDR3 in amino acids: CSARDPGSRTYEQYF. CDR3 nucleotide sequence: TGCAGTGCTAGAGATCCAGGGTCCCGGACCTACGAGCAGTACTTC.

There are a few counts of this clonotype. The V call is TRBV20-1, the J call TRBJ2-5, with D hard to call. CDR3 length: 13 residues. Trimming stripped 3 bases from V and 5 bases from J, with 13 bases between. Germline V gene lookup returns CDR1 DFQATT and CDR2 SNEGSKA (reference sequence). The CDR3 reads CSASPPNWETQYF. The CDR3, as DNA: TGCAGTGCTAGTCCACCTAATTGGGAGACCCAGTACTTC.

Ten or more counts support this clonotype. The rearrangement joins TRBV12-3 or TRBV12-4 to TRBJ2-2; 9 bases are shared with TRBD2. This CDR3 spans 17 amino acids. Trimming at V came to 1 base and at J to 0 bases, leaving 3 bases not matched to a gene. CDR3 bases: TGTGCCAGCAGTTTAGGGCCTAGCGGGGCGAACACCGGGGAGCTGTTTTTT. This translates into CASSLGPSGANTGELFF.

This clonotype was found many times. This CDR3 is CASSFGTGSGETQYF. Written as DNA, the CDR3 is TGTGCCAGCAGCTTCGGGACAGGGTCGGGAGAGACCCAGTACTTC. The chain is built from TRBV12-3 or TRBV12-4 and TRBJ2-5; 9 positions match TRBD1. The trim removed 6 bases at V and 4 bases at J, leaving 9 bases unmatched. This CDR3 region has 15 residues.

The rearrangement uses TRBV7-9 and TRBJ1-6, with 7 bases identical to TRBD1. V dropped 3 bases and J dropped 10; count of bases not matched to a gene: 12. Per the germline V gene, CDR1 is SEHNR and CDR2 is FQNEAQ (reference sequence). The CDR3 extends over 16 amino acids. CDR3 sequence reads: CASSLRGQSKSSPLHF. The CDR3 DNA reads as TGTGCCAGCAGCTTGAGGGGACAGTCTAAATCCTCACCCCTCCACTTT. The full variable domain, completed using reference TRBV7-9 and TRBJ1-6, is DTGVSQNPRHKITKRGQNVTFRCDPISEHNRLYWYRQTLGQGPEFLTYFQNEAQLEKSRLLSDRFSAERPKGSFSTLEIQRTEQGDSAMYLCASSLRGQSKSSPLHFGNGTRLTVT.